The rows below give T cell receptor beta chains drawn from one sample of a study of regulatory T cells in long-lasting Graves disease. TCRdb fed the multiplex PCR reads into MiXCR, producing one record per CDR3 protein. The sample comprises 430,000 or so distinct CDR3 sequences, 20% to 25% of which are singletons, and approximately 14% rests with the top ten. The sample was peripheral blood mononuclear cells (PBMCs), taken when the disease was refractory, from a patient treated with antithyroid drugs. Source of these receptors: a female donor with Graves disease. Both conserved end residues are part of each CDR3. D genes are given only for firm matches. A row's size may be missing; if present it is once, few, many or a size class.

D: -; J: TRBJ2-5; size: few; V: TRBV20-1; DNA: TGCAGTGCTAGAGATCTAGGGGGACGGGAGACCCAGTACTTC; CDR3: CSARDLGGRETQYF
D: -; J: TRBJ1-1; size: few; V: TRBV20-1; DNA: TGCAGTGCTAGAAAGTACGGCACTGAAGCTTTCTTT; CDR3: CSARKYGTEAFF
D: -; J: TRBJ2-2; size: many; V: TRBV14; DNA: TGTGCCAGCAGCCAAGATCAACGGAGCACCGGGGAGCTGTTTTTT; CDR3: CASSQDQRSTGELFF
D: -; J: TRBJ1-1; size: -; V: TRBV7-2; DNA: TGTGCCAGCAGCCAACGGACAGAGCGGGGAGCTTTCTTT; CDR3: CASSQRTERGAFF
D: -; J: TRBJ2-3; size: once; V: TRBV5-1; DNA: TGCGCCAGCAGCAATGGAAGGAAGGGGAGCACAGATACGCAGTATTTT; CDR3: CASSNGRKGSTDTQYF
D: TRBD1; J: TRBJ1-6; size: many; V: TRBV3-1; DNA: TGTGCCAGCAGCCAACGGGACAGGGACAATTCACCCCTCCACTTT; CDR3: CASSQRDRDNSPLHF
D: -; J: TRBJ2-3; size: -; V: TRBV12-3/TRBV12-4; DNA: TGTGCCAGCAGTTTACGAGGGAGGGGGGATACGCAGTATTTT; CDR3: CASSLRGRGDTQYF
D: -; J: TRBJ1-1; size: many; V: TRBV4-1; DNA: TGCGCCAGCAGCCAAGCGGTCGGGTCTGAAGCTTTCTTT; CDR3: CASSQAVGSEAFF
D: -; J: TRBJ1-6; size: -; V: TRBV13; DNA: TGTGCCAGCAGCTTCGGACAGTCCGGGACACCCCTCCACTTT; CDR3: CASSFGQSGTPLHF
D: TRBD2; J: TRBJ2-7; size: few; V: TRBV5-5; DNA: TGTGCCAGCAGCTTGGTAGAAGCTAGCGGGACCTCCTACGAGCAGTACTTC; CDR3: CASSLVEASGTSYEQYF
D: TRBD2; J: TRBJ2-2; size: many; V: TRBV2; DNA: TGTGCCAGCAGTTCCCGCTTAGCGGGGTGGACCGGGGAGCTGTTTTTT; CDR3: CASSSRLAGWTGELFF
D: -; J: TRBJ2-5; size: few; V: TRBV7-2; DNA: TGTGCCAGCAGCTTGGGGGGACAGTCCCAAGAGACCCAGTACTTC; CDR3: CASSLGGQSQETQYF
D: -; J: TRBJ1-2; size: many; V: TRBV3-1; DNA: TGTGCCAGCAGCCAAGTTGTGGGAGTTGGCTACACCTTC; CDR3: CASSQVVGVGYTF
D: TRBD2; J: TRBJ2-2; size: many; V: TRBV28; DNA: TGTGCCAACAGCCCCCTCGGGGGGGGAGGATCTCCCGGGGAGCTGTTTTTT; CDR3: CANSPLGGGGSPGELFF
D: -; J: TRBJ1-1; size: many; V: TRBV27; DNA: TGTGCCAGCAGTTTCGGGGGTGAAGCTTTCTTT; CDR3: CASSFGGEAFF
D: -; J: TRBJ2-7; size: few; V: TRBV3-1; DNA: TGTGCCAGCAGCCAAGTTTCAAACCGCCCCTCCTACGAGCAGTACTTC; CDR3: CASSQVSNRPSYEQYF
D: TRBD1; J: TRBJ1-5; size: few; V: TRBV19; DNA: TGTGCCAGTAGTATACTCGGACAGGTCAAGATGCCCCAGCATTTT; CDR3: CASSILGQVKMPQHF
D: -; J: TRBJ2-1; size: -; V: TRBV6-5; DNA: TGTGCCAGCAGTTACACCCTCCGGGGAGGCGGGGATGAGCAGTTCTTC; CDR3: CASSYTLRGGGDEQFF
D: -; J: TRBJ1-5; size: few; V: TRBV2; DNA: TGTGCCAGCAGAGTCTGGGGGGGCAATCAGCCCCAGCATTTT; CDR3: CASRVWGGNQPQHF
D: -; J: TRBJ2-7; size: -; V: TRBV18; DNA: TGTGCCAGCTCGCTCGGACTATTTGGCGAGCAGTACTTC; CDR3: CASSLGLFGEQYF
D: -; J: TRBJ2-4; size: -; V: TRBV27; DNA: TGTGCCAGCAGAGAATTCACCTCCGGTGCGAGGTACATTCAGTACTTC; CDR3: CASREFTSGARYIQYF
D: -; J: TRBJ2-2; size: -; V: TRBV27; DNA: TGTGCCAGCAGTTTATTAGGGAGCCACACCGGGGAGCTGTTTTTT; CDR3: CASSLLGSHTGELFF
D: -; J: TRBJ1-1; size: many; V: TRBV5-1; DNA: TGCGCCAGCACGCGGGGCCAGAACACTGAAGCTTTCTTT; CDR3: CASTRGQNTEAFF
D: TRBD1; J: TRBJ1-2; size: -; V: TRBV29-1; DNA: TGCAGCGTGCACAGGGGCGGCGGCTACACCTTC; CDR3: CSVHRGGGYTF
D: -; J: TRBJ2-3; size: -; V: TRBV10-3; DNA: TGTGCCATCAGTGAGGACAGGATAAGCACAGATACGCAGTATTTT; CDR3: CAISEDRISTDTQYF
D: -; J: TRBJ2-7; size: few; V: TRBV5-1; DNA: TGCGCCAGCAGCAGTATACTGGATTCCTACGAGCAGTACTTC; CDR3: CASSSILDSYEQYF
D: TRBD1; J: TRBJ1-1; size: few; V: TRBV7-3; DNA: TGTGCCAGCAGCTATACAGGGGCCACTGAAGCTTTCTTT; CDR3: CASSYTGATEAFF
D: TRBD2; J: TRBJ2-7; size: many; V: TRBV28; DNA: TGTGCCAGCAGTTTAGGTAGCGGGCCTTACGAGCAGTACTTC; CDR3: CASSLGSGPYEQYF
D: TRBD2; J: TRBJ2-2; size: many; V: TRBV6-1; DNA: TGTGCCAGCAGGAGCGGGGGGGGCTCGGCCGGGGAGCTGTTTTTT; CDR3: CASRSGGGSAGELFF
D: -; J: TRBJ2-3; size: -; V: TRBV12-3/TRBV12-4; DNA: TGTGCCAGCACCTACAGGGATACGCAGTATTTT; CDR3: CASTYRDTQYF
D: -; J: TRBJ2-7; size: few; V: TRBV30; DNA: TGTGCCTGGAGTGTAAACGTTCTGGGCCACGAGCAGTACTTC; CDR3: CAWSVNVLGHEQYF
D: TRBD2; J: TRBJ2-1; size: -; V: TRBV20-1; DNA: TGCAGTGCCGGGACTAGCGGGAGGTACAATGAGCAGTTCTTC; CDR3: CSAGTSGRYNEQFF
D: -; J: TRBJ2-5; size: -; V: TRBV20-1; DNA: TGCAGTGCGGAACTGGCCTCCGGGGAGACCCAGTACTTC; CDR3: CSAELASGETQYF
D: TRBD1; J: TRBJ1-1; size: many; V: TRBV6-1; DNA: TGTGCCAGCAGCGAGGACAGGCGACCCATGAACACTGAAGCTTTCTTT; CDR3: CASSEDRRPMNTEAFF
D: -; J: TRBJ2-7; size: many; V: TRBV2; DNA: TGTGCCAGCAAGGATACTCAGGCTGCCGAGCAGTACTTC; CDR3: CASKDTQAAEQYF
D: TRBD1; J: TRBJ2-7; size: many; V: TRBV29-1; DNA: TGCAGCGTTGGAGGGGGGACAGGGGGCTACGAGCAGTACTTC; CDR3: CSVGGGTGGYEQYF
D: -; J: TRBJ2-5; size: many; V: TRBV7-9; DNA: TGTGCCAGCAGCTTAGCGTACCAGGCCACTAGGACCCAGTACTTC; CDR3: CASSLAYQATRTQYF
D: TRBD1; J: TRBJ1-4; size: many; V: TRBV19; DNA: TGTGCCAGCGGACAGGGGCTGTCTAATGAAAAACTGTTTTTT; CDR3: CASGQGLSNEKLFF
D: -; J: TRBJ2-7; size: many; V: TRBV19; DNA: TGTGCCAGTAGTAAGGGCTACGAGCAGTACTTC; CDR3: CASSKGYEQYF
D: TRBD1; J: TRBJ1-1; size: many; V: TRBV5-1; DNA: TGCGCCAGCAGCCCACACGGGACAGGGGAGACTGAAGCTTTCTTT; CDR3: CASSPHGTGETEAFF
D: -; J: TRBJ2-1; size: -; V: TRBV28; DNA: TGTGCCAGCAAGGGTTTACTCGCTTCCTACAATGAGCAGTTCTTC; CDR3: CASKGLLASYNEQFF
D: -; J: TRBJ2-7; size: few; V: TRBV30; DNA: TGTGCCTGGGGGACTGACTCCTACGAGCAGTACTTC; CDR3: CAWGTDSYEQYF
D: TRBD2; J: TRBJ2-1; size: few; V: TRBV30; DNA: TGTGCCTGGGGGACTAGCCGACAGTTCTTC; CDR3: CAWGTSRQFF
D: -; J: TRBJ2-1; size: -; V: TRBV7-2; DNA: TGTGCCAGCAGCTTTAGCCCCAACAATGAGCAGTTCTTC; CDR3: CASSFSPNNEQFF
D: -; J: TRBJ1-4; size: many; V: TRBV28; DNA: TGTGCCAGCATCAAGCGCCCGAATGAAAAACTGTTTTTT; CDR3: CASIKRPNEKLFF
D: -; J: TRBJ1-5; size: -; V: TRBV16; DNA: TGTGCCAGCTCCACGACCCATCAGCCCCAGCATTTT; CDR3: CASSTTHQPQHF
D: -; J: TRBJ2-2; size: -; V: TRBV5-1; DNA: TGCGCCAGCAGCTTGGATTCCCCGAACACCGGGGAGCTGTTTTTT; CDR3: CASSLDSPNTGELFF
D: TRBD2; J: TRBJ2-7; size: many; V: TRBV2; DNA: TGTGCCAGCAGTGAAGGTGCTTGGCGGGAGACCAACGAGCAGTACTTC; CDR3: CASSEGAWRETNEQYF
D: TRBD2; J: TRBJ2-7; size: many; V: TRBV28; DNA: TGTGCCAGTACCCTAGCGGGAGGCTTCTACGAGCAGTACTTC; CDR3: CASTLAGGFYEQYF
D: -; J: TRBJ2-6; size: few; V: TRBV10-3; DNA: TGTGCCATCAGTCTGAGGGGGGCAGGGGCGGGTCCGCATGGGGCCAACGTCCTGACTTTC; CDR3: CAISLRGAGAGPHGANVLTF